This entry is about one TCR beta chain. Its antigen remains unknown. No infections or other immune events were documented during collection. The data belong to a study of identifying expanded T cells in peripheral blood. General observations from the study: Across healthy donors, higher total template counts meant significantly greater roughly two-week count variance.

Using immunoSEQ multiplex PCR, the repertoire was profiled, and TCRdb retains in-frame clones only, with some absent. The sample yields over 85,000 clones, approximately 84% seen once. The sequencing sample was made of blood. The receptor comes from a person aged 18-70 years in good health.

The CDR3 reads CASSRQGLNTGELFF. The CDR3 region has the DNA TGTGCCAGCAGCCGACAGGGGCTGAACACCGGGGAGCTGTTTTTT. The V call is TRBV7-2, the J call TRBJ2-2, with 8 bases aligning to TRBD1. CDR1 and CDR2 (germline): SGHTA, FQGNSA. The CDR3 covers 15 residues. V lost 5 bases and J lost 1; bases outside the gene matches: 3.